The clone carrying this T cell receptor beta chain was detected a few times. No antigen is known for it. As for time point: persistent/refractory GD, antithyroid drugs over 5 years with positive TRAb. RNA extracted from PBMCs served as the sequencing template. Diagnosing Graves' disease relied on the American Thyroid Association guidelines. Staff took around 9 milliliters of peripheral blood and put it into EDTA tubes. This sample was taken from a study of regulatory T cells in long-lasting Graves disease. Overall study findings and caveats: Persistent disease preferred TRBV28, TRBJ1-2 and TRBJ2-5.

Arm-PCR of CDR3 regions with iRepertoire HTBI primers generated TCR beta libraries. Study processing details: The study identified more than 50 TRBV and approximately 13 TRBJ segments across samples. TCRdb re-called the multiplex PCR reads with MiXCR, one entry per CDR3 protein. Clone size and V and J calls follow TCRdb, not the original study. The data show more than 650,000 distinct CDR3 sequences, with roughly 30% seen just once and 42% held by the top ten. The CDR3 consists of 14 residues. V shed 5 bases and J 4 bases; nucleotides not matched to a gene: 10. CDR1 is SQVTM and CDR2 is ANQGSEA in the germline V gene.

This receptor was taken from a female donor with Graves disease. The chain links TRBV29-1 to TRBJ1-1; 7 nucleotides match TRBD1. The sample was peripheral blood mononuclear cells (PBMCs), taken when the disease was refractory, from a patient treated with antithyroid drugs. CDR3 sequence reads: CSVRDRQRVTEAFF. As DNA, the CDR3 is TGCAGCGTTCGGGACAGACAAAGGGTCACTGAAGCTTTCTTT.